This T cell receptor beta chain is drawn from a study of shared clonotypes between healthy human individuals. On the study more broadly: CD4 naive and CD4 memory each took three plates per donor, while CD8 naive took two and CD8 memory one. Findings and limits, study-wide: The generation probabilities recorded for non-shared clonotypes fell below those of clonotypes shared by all four donors.

Trimming took off 3 bases at V and 4 bases at J, with 16 bases between the two ends. This CDR3 is built from 16 residues. The germline V gene encodes CDR1 MDHEN and CDR2 SYDVKM. Some 29,000 T cell genomes (approximately 0.2 ug DNA) went into each sorted-subset replicate. Clones were sequenced by immunoSEQ multiplex PCR, and TCRdb holds only the in-frame ones, with some missing. The sample lists under 2.5 million clones, around 92% occurring once. The sample holds one count of this clone. What it binds is unknown. The gene calls are TRBV28 and TRBJ1-5; D is possibly TRBD1 (5 bases). The sequencing input was naive CD4+ T cells from PBMCs. This sample's subset: CD45RA+ positively selected. This sequence originates from a man younger than 30 in good health. Some clones in this sample may be carry-over from other donors' samples. CDR3 coding DNA: TGTGCCAGCAGTTTTTCGGATAGGGGACTAAATCAGCCCCAGCATTTT. It translates to CASSFSDRGLNQPQHF.